Listed below are T cell receptor beta chains from one sample, sequenced in a study of cytomegalovirus exposure and HLA in healthy donors. Measured with immunoSEQ multiplex PCR; TCRdb has only the in-frame clones, and not every one. The table records more than 100,000 clones, under 85% of them present only once. Sequences were obtained from PBMCs. The receptors derive from a human donor in good health. The CDR3 runs from the conserved cysteine through the conserved F or W. The order of the fields is D gene, V gene, J gene, clone size, CDR3 protein, CDR3 DNA. D genes are given only for firm matches. Clone size is not always given. Where it is, it says once, few, many or a class for expanded clones.

>NA|TRBV6-1|TRBJ1-1|few
CASSINDKNTEAFF
TGTGCCAGCAGCATAAACGACAAGAACACTGAAGCTTTCTTT
>NA|TRBV7-3|TRBJ2-3|NA
CASSVGGQGGDTQYF
TGTGCCAGCAGCGTAGGAGGGCAGGGCGGGGATACGCAGTATTTT
>NA|TRBV2|TRBJ2-5|NA
CASKEVARETQYF
TGTGCCAGCAAGGAAGTAGCTAGGGAGACCCAGTACTTC
>NA|TRBV7-8|TRBJ1-6|NA
CASSKEGPNSPLHF
TGTGCCAGCAGTAAGGAGGGACCTAATTCACCCCTCCACTTT
>NA|TRBV2|TRBJ2-7|NA
CASSEGGRAKQYF
TGTGCCAGCAGTGAAGGGGGCCGGGCGAAGCAGTACTTC
>NA|TRBV20-1|TRBJ1-4|NA
CSASSSEKLFF
TGCAGTGCTAGTTCCAGTGAAAAACTGTTTTTT
>TRBD1|TRBV10-1|TRBJ2-3|once
CASRQGATDTQYF
TGCGCCAGCAGGCAGGGGGCCACAGATACGCAGTATTTT
>TRBD2|TRBV4-2|TRBJ2-7|NA
CASSQELAGPNEQYF
TGTGCCAGCAGCCAAGAGCTAGCGGGACCCAACGAGCAGTACTTC
>NA|TRBV28|TRBJ1-1|few
CASSYLSEAFF
TGTGCCAGCAGCTATCTGAGCGAAGCTTTCTTT
>NA|TRBV16|TRBJ1-4|NA
CASSQESQFNEKLFF
TGTGCCAGCAGCCAAGAATCACAGTTCAATGAAAAACTGTTTTTT
>NA|TRBV21-1|TRBJ1-1|NA
CASSSRDRGQNTEAFF
TGTGCCAGCAGCAGCCGGGACAGGGGTCAGAACACTGAAGCTTTCTTT
>TRBD1|TRBV28|TRBJ1-2|NA
CASSLNTGGYGYTF
TGTGCCAGCAGTTTAAATACAGGGGGCTATGGCTACACCTTC
>TRBD2|TRBV5-4|TRBJ2-7|NA
CASSLGFSGGRNEQYF
TGTGCCAGCAGCTTGGGGTTTTCGGGGGGTAGGAACGAGCAGTACTTC
>NA|TRBV11-2|TRBJ1-2|NA
CASSLTRYGYTF
TGTGCCAGCAGCTTAACGCGATATGGCTACACCTTC
>TRBD1|TRBV2|TRBJ1-3|few
CASSDTGGDRSGNTIYF
TGTGCCAGCAGTGATACAGGGGGCGATCGGTCTGGAAACACCATATATTTT
>NA|TRBV28|TRBJ2-7|NA
CASSFAPGGGEYEQYF
TGTGCCAGCAGTTTTGCGCCCGGAGGGGGCGAGTACGAGCAGTACTTC
>TRBD1|TRBV7-9|TRBJ2-7|NA
CASSLAQGPSVEQYF
TGTGCCAGCAGCTTAGCACAGGGGCCATCGGTCGAGCAGTACTTC
>NA|TRBV6-1|TRBJ1-3|NA
CASSEKGQGSGNTIYF
TGTGCCAGCAGTGAAAAAGGGCAGGGGAGCGGAAACACCATATATTTT
>NA|TRBV27|TRBJ2-2|once
CASSLKNTGELFF
TGTGCCAGCAGTCTAAAAAACACCGGGGAGCTGTTTTTT
>NA|TRBV10-2|TRBJ1-1|few
CASSVGGNTEAFF
TGCGCCAGCAGCGTCGGGGGGAACACTGAAGCTTTCTTT
>TRBD2|TRBV15|TRBJ2-2|NA
CATSSRLAGTGELFF
TGTGCCACCAGCAGTAGACTAGCGGGAACCGGGGAGCTGTTTTTT
>TRBD1|TRBV30|TRBJ2-1|NA
CAWSSGQGVSYNEQFF
TGTGCCTGGAGTAGCGGACAGGGAGTATCCTACAATGAGCAGTTCTTC
>TRBD2|TRBV6-4|TRBJ2-1|NA
CASSDSSSGRGQRYNEQFF
TGTGCCAGCAGTGACTCGAGTAGCGGGAGGGGCCAAAGGTACAATGAGCAGTTCTTC
>NA|TRBV19|TRBJ1-1|NA
CASSIGDGQTNTEAFF
TGTGCCAGTAGTATAGGAGATGGACAAACTAACACTGAAGCTTTCTTT
>TRBD1|TRBV7-9|TRBJ1-2|few
CASSYGTGAGGYTF
TGTGCCAGCAGCTATGGGACAGGGGCCGGGGGCTACACCTTC
>TRBD2|TRBV7-2|TRBJ2-7|NA
CASSLGLGRASYEQYF
TGTGCCAGCAGCTTAGGTCTCGGGAGGGCCTCCTACGAGCAGTACTTC
>NA|TRBV5-6|TRBJ2-3|NA
CASRPAGTDTQYF
TGTGCCAGCAGACCCGCGGGCACAGATACGCAGTATTTT
>TRBD2|TRBV7-9|TRBJ2-3|few
CASSSRAGATDTQYF
TGTGCCAGCAGCTCCCGAGCGGGAGCCACAGATACGCAGTATTTT
>TRBD2|TRBV19|TRBJ2-4|once
CASRAGGGKNIQYF
TGTGCCAGTAGGGCGGGCGGGGGCAAAAACATTCAGTACTTC
>NA|TRBV14|TRBJ1-2|NA
CASSQGTASNYGYTF
TGTGCCAGCAGCCAAGGAACAGCCTCTAACTATGGCTACACCTTC
>NA|TRBV2|TRBJ1-2|NA
CASSEGLRAQRVGYTF
TGTGCCAGCAGTGAAGGACTCCGGGCCCAGAGGGTTGGCTACACCTTC
>TRBD1|TRBV6-1|TRBJ2-5|NA
CASKSYGDRAETQYF
TGTGCCAGCAAATCCTATGGGGACAGGGCTGAGACCCAGTACTTC
>NA|TRBV25-1|TRBJ2-2|NA
CASSPHEAGELFF
TGTGCCAGCAGCCCACACGAGGCCGGGGAGCTGTTTTTT
>NA|TRBV7-8|TRBJ1-3|NA
CASSYNRQRAGSSGNTIYF
TGTGCCAGCAGCTATAATCGTCAACGGGCGGGTAGCTCTGGAAACACCATATATTTT
>NA|TRBV29-1|TRBJ1-2|NA
CSVAGTLSIARYGYTF
TGCAGCGTTGCGGGAACTCTTTCTATTGCCCGCTATGGCTACACCTTC
>TRBD2|TRBV5-1|TRBJ2-3|NA
CASSYRGAQSGRSPDTQYF
TGCGCCAGCAGCTATAGGGGGGCGCAGAGCGGGAGGAGCCCAGATACGCAGTATTTT
>NA|TRBV29-1|TRBJ1-1|NA
CSVNRNTEAFF
TGCAGCGTCAACAGGAACACTGAAGCTTTCTTT
>TRBD2|TRBV19|TRBJ2-1|NA
CASGLAGVRNEQFF
TGTGCCAGTGGACTAGCGGGAGTTAGAAATGAGCAGTTCTTC
>NA|TRBV11-3|TRBJ2-1|NA
CASSLSTVLSEQFF
TGTGCCAGCAGCCTATCGACTGTTCTCAGTGAGCAGTTCTTC
>NA|TRBV2|TRBJ2-7|few
CASKTRKGEAYEQYF
TGTGCCAGCAAGACTAGGAAAGGGGAGGCATACGAGCAGTACTTC
>NA|TRBV23-1|TRBJ2-5|NA
CASSHERTREKETQYF
TGCGCCAGCAGTCATGAGCGGACGAGAGAAAAAGAGACCCAGTACTTC
>NA|TRBV19|TRBJ1-2|NA
CASTDYGYTF
TGTGCCAGTACTGACTATGGCTACACCTTC
>TRBD2|TRBV18|TRBJ2-1|NA
CASSTLSGTSGRAGNEQFF
TGTGCCAGCTCAACTCTTTCCGGGACTAGCGGGAGGGCCGGTAATGAGCAGTTCTTC
>NA|TRBV10-3|TRBJ2-3|few
CAISVPSTDTQYF
TGTGCCATCAGTGTTCCTAGCACAGATACGCAGTATTTT
>TRBD2|TRBV5-1|TRBJ2-7|few
CASSSRGLAGYEQYF
TGCGCCAGCAGCTCCCGGGGCCTAGCGGGCTACGAGCAGTACTTC
>TRBD1|TRBV6-1|TRBJ2-7|NA
CASRTGDRGRNEQYF
TGTGCCAGTAGGACAGGGGACAGGGGGCGAAACGAGCAGTACTTC
>NA|TRBV5-1|TRBJ1-1|NA
CASSLVSTEAFF
TGCGCCAGCAGCTTGGTTAGCACTGAAGCTTTCTTT
>NA|TRBV29-1|TRBJ1-1|NA
CSVFEQGYTEAFF
TGCAGCGTCTTCGAGCAGGGGTACACTGAAGCTTTCTTT
>TRBD1|TRBV7-9|TRBJ1-2|NA
CASSPRQGANYGYTF
TGTGCCAGCAGCCCCCGACAGGGGGCGAACTATGGCTACACCTTC
>TRBD1|TRBV5-6|TRBJ2-7|once
CASSFRGTGGTYEQYF
TGTGCCAGCAGCTTTCGTGGGACAGGGGGAACCTACGAGCAGTACTTC
>TRBD1|TRBV30|TRBJ1-2|NA
CAWSRDRGGYTF
TGTGCCTGGAGTAGGGACAGGGGTGGCTACACCTTC
>TRBD1|TRBV5-1|TRBJ2-4|NA
CASSGGTGTAKNIQYF
TGCGCCAGCAGCGGCGGGACAGGGACCGCCAAAAACATTCAGTACTTC